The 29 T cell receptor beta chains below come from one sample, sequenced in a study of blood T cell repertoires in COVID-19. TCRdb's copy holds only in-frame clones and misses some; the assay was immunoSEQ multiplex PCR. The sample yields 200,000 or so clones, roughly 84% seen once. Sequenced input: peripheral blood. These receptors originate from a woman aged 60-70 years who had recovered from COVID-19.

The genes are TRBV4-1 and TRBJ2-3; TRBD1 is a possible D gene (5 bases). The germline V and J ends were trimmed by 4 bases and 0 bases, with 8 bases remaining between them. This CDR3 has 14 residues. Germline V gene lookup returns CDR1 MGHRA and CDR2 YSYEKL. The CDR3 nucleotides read TGCGCCAGCAGCCCAAGGACAAGCACAGATACGCAGTATTTT. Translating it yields CASSPRTSTDTQYF.

The CDR3 DNA reads as TGTGCCAGCAGGGAATCGACAGGGGTCGACACTGAAGCTTTCTTT. Protein: CASRESTGVDTEAFF. V is TRBV6-4 and J is TRBJ1-1, with 8 bases lining up with TRBD1. V was clipped by 6 bases and J by 3 bases; unmatched bases: 9. Germline V gives CDR1 MRHNA, CDR2 SNTAGT. This CDR3 contains 15 residues.

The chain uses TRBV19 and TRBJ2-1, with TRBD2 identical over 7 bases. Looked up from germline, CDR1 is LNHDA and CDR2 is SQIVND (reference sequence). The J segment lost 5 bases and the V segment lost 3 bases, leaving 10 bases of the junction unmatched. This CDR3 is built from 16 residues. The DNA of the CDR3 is TGTGCCAGTAGTATTGGGTGGCAGGGACTAAACAATGAGCAGTTCTTC. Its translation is CASSIGWQGLNNEQFF.

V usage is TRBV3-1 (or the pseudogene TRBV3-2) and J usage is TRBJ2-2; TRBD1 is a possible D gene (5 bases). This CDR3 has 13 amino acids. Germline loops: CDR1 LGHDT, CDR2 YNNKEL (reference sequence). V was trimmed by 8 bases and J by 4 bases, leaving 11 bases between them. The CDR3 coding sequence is TGTGCCAGCGGTTATAGGGGCACCGGGGAGCTGTTTTTT. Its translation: CASGYRGTGELFF.

The CDR3 region has the DNA TGTGCCAGCAGCCGGGGGGCGGTAGAGACCCAGTACTTC. Residues: CASSRGAVETQYF. This sequence joins TRBV7-2 and TRBJ2-5, with D possibly matching TRBD2 (7 bases). Germline V gene lookup returns CDR1 SGHTA and CDR2 FQGNSA. The CDR3 sequence is 13 residues long. Deletions cut 5 bases from V and 4 bases from J, with 11 bases between.

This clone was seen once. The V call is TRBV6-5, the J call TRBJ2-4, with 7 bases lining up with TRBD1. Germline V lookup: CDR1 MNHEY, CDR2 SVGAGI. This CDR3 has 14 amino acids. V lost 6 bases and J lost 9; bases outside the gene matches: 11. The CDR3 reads CASSSGQWETIQYF. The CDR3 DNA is TGTGCCAGCAGCTCGGGACAGTGGGAGACCATTCAGTACTTC.

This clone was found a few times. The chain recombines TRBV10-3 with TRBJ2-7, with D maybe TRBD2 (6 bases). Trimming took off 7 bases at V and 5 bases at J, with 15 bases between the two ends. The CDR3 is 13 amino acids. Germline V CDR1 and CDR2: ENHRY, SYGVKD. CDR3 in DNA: TGTGCCATCACCCCCACTCCGGGGGACGAGCAGTACTTC. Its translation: CAITPTPGDEQYF.

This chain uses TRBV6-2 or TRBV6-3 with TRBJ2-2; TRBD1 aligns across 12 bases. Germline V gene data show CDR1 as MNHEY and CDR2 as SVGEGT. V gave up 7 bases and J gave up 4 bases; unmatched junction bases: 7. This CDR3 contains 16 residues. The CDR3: CASTPEGQGATGELFF. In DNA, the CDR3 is TGTGCCAGCACCCCCGAGGGACAGGGGGCCACCGGGGAGCTGTTTTTT.

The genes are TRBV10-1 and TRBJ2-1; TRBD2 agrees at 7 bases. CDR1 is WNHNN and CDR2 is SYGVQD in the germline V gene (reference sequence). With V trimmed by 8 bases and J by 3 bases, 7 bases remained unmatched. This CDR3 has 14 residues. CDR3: CASGGGSHYNEQFF. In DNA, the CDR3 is TGCGCCAGCGGGGGGGGGTCTCACTACAATGAGCAGTTCTTC.

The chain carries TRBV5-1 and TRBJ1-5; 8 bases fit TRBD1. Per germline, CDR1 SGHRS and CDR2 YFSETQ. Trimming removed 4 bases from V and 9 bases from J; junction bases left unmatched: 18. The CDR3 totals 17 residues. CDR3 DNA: TGCGCCAGCAGCCCCGGGCCGGGACAGGAATTATCAGTGCCCCAGCATTTT. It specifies CASSPGPGQELSVPQHF.

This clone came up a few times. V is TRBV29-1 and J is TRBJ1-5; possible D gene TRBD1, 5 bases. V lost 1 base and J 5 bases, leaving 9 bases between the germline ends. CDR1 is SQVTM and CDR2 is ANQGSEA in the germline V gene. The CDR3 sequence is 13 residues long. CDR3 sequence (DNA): TGCAGCGTTGAAGTCGGGGGATATCAGCCCCAGCATTTT. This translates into CSVEVGGYQPQHF.

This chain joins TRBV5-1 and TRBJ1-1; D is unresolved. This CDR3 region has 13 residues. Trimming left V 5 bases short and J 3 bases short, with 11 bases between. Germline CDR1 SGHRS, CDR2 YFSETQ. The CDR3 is CASRLKLDTEAFF. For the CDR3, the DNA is TGCGCCAGCAGGTTGAAACTGGACACTGAAGCTTTCTTT.

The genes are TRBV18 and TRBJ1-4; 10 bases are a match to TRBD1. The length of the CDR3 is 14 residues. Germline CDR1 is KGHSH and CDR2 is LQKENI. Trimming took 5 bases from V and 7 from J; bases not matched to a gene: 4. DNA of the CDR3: TGTGCCAGCTCATCAGGGACAGGGGTTGAAAAACTGTTTTTT. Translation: CASSSGTGVEKLFF.

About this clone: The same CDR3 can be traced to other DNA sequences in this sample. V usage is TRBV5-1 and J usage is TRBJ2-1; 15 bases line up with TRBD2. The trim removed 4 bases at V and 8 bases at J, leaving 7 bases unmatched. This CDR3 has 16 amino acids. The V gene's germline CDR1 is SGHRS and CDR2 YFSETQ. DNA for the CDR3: TGCGCCAGCAGCCTGGGACTAGCGGGGGGTCTCGATGAGCAGTTCTTC. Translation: CASSLGLAGGLDEQFF. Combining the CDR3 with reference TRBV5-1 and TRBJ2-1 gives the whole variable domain KAGVTQTPRYLIKTRGQQVTLSCSPISGHRSVSWYQQTPGQGLQFLFEYFSETQRNKGNFPGRFSGRQFSNSRSEMNVSTLELGDSALYLCASSLGLAGGLDEQFFGPGTRLTVL.

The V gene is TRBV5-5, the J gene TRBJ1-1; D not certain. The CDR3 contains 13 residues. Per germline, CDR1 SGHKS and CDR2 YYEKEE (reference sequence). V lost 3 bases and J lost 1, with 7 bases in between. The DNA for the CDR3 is TGTGCCAGCAGCTCCACAAGGAACACTGAAGCTTTCTTT. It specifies CASSSTRNTEAFF.

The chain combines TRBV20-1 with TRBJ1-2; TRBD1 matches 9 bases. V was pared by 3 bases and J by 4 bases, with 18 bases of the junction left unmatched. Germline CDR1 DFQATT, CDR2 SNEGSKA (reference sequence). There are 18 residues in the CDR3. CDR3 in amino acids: CSASRDRVNLISVYGYTF. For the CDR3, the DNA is TGCAGTGCTAGTCGGGACAGGGTTAATCTCATATCTGTCTATGGCTACACCTTC.

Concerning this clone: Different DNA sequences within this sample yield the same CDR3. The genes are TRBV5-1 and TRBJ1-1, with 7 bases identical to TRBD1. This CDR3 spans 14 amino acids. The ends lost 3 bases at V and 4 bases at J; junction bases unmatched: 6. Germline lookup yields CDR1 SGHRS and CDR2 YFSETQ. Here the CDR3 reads CASSSGQLGTEAFF. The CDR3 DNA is TGCGCCAGCAGCTCGGGACAGTTGGGCACTGAAGCTTTCTTT.

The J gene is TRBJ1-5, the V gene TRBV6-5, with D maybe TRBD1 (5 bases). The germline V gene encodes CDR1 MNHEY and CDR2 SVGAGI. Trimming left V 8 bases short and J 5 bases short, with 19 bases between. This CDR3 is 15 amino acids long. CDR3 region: CASRRGTFADQPQHF. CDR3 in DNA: TGTGCCAGCCGACGAGGGACTTTTGCGGATCAGCCCCAGCATTTT.

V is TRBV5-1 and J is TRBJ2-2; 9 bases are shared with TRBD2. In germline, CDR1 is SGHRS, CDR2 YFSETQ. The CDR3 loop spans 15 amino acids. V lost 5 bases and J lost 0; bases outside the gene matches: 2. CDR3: CASSLAGTNTGELFF. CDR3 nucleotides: TGCGCCAGCAGTCTAGCGGGGACGAACACCGGGGAGCTGTTTTTT. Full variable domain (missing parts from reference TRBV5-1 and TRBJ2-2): KAGVTQTPRYLIKTRGQQVTLSCSPISGHRSVSWYQQTPGQGLQFLFEYFSETQRNKGNFPGRFSGRQFSNSRSEMNVSTLELGDSALYLCASSLAGTNTGELFFGEGSRLTVL.

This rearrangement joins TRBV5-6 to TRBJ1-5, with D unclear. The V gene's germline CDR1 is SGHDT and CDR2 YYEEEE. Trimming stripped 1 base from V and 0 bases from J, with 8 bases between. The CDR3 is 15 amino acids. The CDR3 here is CASSLMGYSNQPQHF. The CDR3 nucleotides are TGTGCCAGCAGCTTGATGGGCTATAGCAATCAGCCCCAGCATTTT.

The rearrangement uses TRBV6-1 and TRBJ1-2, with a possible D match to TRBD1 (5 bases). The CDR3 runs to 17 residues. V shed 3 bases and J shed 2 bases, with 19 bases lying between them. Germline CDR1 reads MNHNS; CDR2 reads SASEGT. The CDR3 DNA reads TGTGCCAGCAGTGACATGTCAGGCGGGGGAGCAAACTATGGCTACACCTTC. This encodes CASSDMSGGGANYGYTF.

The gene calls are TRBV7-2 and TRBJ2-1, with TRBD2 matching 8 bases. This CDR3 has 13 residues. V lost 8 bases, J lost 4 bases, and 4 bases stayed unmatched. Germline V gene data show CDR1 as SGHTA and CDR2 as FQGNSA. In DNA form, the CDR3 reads TGTGCCAGCCGTGCGGGGGGTTACAATGAGCAGTTCTTC. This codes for CASRAGGYNEQFF.

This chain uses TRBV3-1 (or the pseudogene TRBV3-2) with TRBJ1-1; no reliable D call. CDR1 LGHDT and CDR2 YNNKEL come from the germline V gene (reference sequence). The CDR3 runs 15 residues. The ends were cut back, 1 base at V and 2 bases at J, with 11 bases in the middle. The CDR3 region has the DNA TGTGCCAGCAGCCAAGTGGGAGGGATAAACACTGAAGCTTTCTTT. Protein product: CASSQVGGINTEAFF.

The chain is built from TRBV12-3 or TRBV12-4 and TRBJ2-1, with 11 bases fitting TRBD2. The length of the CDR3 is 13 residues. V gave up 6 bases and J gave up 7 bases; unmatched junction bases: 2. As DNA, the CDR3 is TGTGCCAGCAGGACTAGCGGGGAAAATGAGCAGTTCTTC. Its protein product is CASRTSGENEQFF.

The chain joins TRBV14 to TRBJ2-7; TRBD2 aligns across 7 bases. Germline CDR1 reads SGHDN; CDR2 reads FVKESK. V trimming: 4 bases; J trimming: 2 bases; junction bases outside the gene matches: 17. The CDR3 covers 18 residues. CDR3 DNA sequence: TGTGCCAGCAGCCCTTCCCCTCGGTGGCTAGCGGATCCCTACGAGCAGTACTTC. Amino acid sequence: CASSPSPRWLADPYEQYF.

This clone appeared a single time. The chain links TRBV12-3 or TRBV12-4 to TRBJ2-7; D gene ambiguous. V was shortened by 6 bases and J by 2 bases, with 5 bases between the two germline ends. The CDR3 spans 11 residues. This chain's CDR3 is CASSPAYEQYF. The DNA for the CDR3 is TGTGCCAGCAGCCCTGCCTACGAGCAGTACTTC.

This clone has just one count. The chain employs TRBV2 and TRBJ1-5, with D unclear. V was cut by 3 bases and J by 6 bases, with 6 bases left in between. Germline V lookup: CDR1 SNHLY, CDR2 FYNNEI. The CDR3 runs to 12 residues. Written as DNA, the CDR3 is TGTGCCAGCAGTGATGAGGGTCAGCCCCAGCATTTT. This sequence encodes CASSDEGQPQHF.

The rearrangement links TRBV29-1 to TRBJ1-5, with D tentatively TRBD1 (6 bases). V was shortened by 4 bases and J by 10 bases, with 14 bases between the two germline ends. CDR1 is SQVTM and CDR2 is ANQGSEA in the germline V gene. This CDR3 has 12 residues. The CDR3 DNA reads TGCAGCGTTGCCCGGGAAGGGGGTCCCCAGCATTTT. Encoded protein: CSVAREGGPQHF.

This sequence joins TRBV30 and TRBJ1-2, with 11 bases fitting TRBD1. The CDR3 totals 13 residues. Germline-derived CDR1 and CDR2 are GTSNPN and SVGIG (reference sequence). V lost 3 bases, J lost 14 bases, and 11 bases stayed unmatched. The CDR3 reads CAWSLRDRGFLTF. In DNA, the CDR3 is TGTGCCTGGAGCCTCCGGGACAGGGGGTTTTTAACCTTC. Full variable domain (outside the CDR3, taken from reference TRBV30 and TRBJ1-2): SQTIHQWPATLVQPVGSPLSLECTVEGTSNPNLYWYRQAAGRGLQLLFYSVGIGQISSEVPQNLSASRPQDRQFILSSKKLLLSDSGFYLCAWSLRDRGFLTFGSGTRLTVV.